This T cell receptor (beta chain) was documented in a study of cytomegalovirus exposure and HLA in healthy donors. General study results and limits: Researchers counted around 180 TCR beta chains as cytomegalovirus-associated. Accurate predictions that matched the HLA-A and HLA-B alleles of most subjects were reportedly made from TCR beta sequences.

Donors were ostensibly healthy at sampling, although undocumented immune exposures were probable. Researchers ran the PCR with 60 Vbeta and 13 Jbeta primers. Sequenced by immunoSEQ multiplex PCR; TCRdb stores in-frame clones only, minus some. The repertoire has 100,000 to 150,000 clones, approximately 72% of them found once; the top ten carry under 9.5%. Note on this clone: As yet, its antigen is unknown.

The ends were cut back, 2 bases at V and 0 bases at J, with 7 bases in the middle. This CDR3 contains 13 residues. Looked up from germline, CDR1 is SQVTM and CDR2 is ANQGSEA. The V and J genes are TRBV29-1 and TRBJ1-1; possibly TRBD1 for D (5 bases). This clonotype was sampled from a woman in her forties or fifties in good health and CMV-seropositive. The sample comprised PBMCs. The CDR3 spells CSVETGLNTEAFF. CDR3 bases: TGCAGCGTTGAAACAGGACTGAACACTGAAGCTTTCTTT.